In this sample, the clone carrying this T cell receptor (beta chain) turned up many times. Library preparation (for TCRbeta) was performed with unique molecular identifiers. MiXCR, run by TCRdb on the PCR reads, gives a single entry per CDR3 protein. The repertoire holds about 500,000 distinct CDR3 sequences, with over 25% as singletons. The data derive from a study of T-cell reconstitution after alpha-beta-depleted transplantation in children. This CDR3 contains 12 residues. CDR1 is MNHNS, CDR2 SASEGT, per germline. Trimming stripped 5 bases from V and 3 bases from J, with 6 bases between. The sequencing here drew on PBMCs from the stem cell graft donor, taken from the stem cell graft. This sequence joins TRBV6-1 and TRBJ2-3, with D uncertain. The receptor's source is a human donor who donated a stem cell graft to a child with aplastic anemia. CDR3 region: CASSYGTDTQYF. CDR3 DNA sequence: TGTGCCAGCAGTTATGGGACAGATACGCAGTATTTT.